The clone carrying this T cell receptor (beta chain) was seen at least ten times. Thyroid surgery was performed in patients who had received no treatment beforehand. The sample is drawn from a study of metastatic and nonmetastatic thyroid tumors. As handled by the study authors: Built for papillary thyroid cancer, a distant-metastasis classifier drew on CDR3 differences across clinicopathological groups. TCRdb ran MiXCR on the PCR reads. None of the V and J calls come from the authors' own analysis; TCRdb made them. The table records about 62,000 clones, 4% to 4.5% of them present only once. This CDR3 has 11 amino acids. CDR1 is GTSNPN, CDR2 SVGIG, per germline (reference sequence). Trimming cost V 0 bases and J 6 bases, with 2 bases left between them.

This chain links TRBV30 with TRBJ2-2, with no clear D. The sample comprised blood. This receptor was taken from a female donor with papillary thyroid cancer or a benign thyroid nodule (not recorded which). Some clones in this sample may be carry-over from other donors' samples. This CDR3 reads CAWSVSGELFF. CDR3 nucleotides: TGTGCCTGGAGTGTTTCCGGGGAGCTGTTTTTT. Together with reference TRBV30 and TRBJ2-2, the CDR3 gives the full variable domain: SQTIHQWPATLVQPVGSPLSLECTVEGTSNPNLYWYRQAAGRGLQLLFYSVGIGQISSEVPQNLSASRPQDRQFILSSKKLLLSDSGFYLCAWSVSGELFFGEGSRLTVL.